The rows below give T cell receptor beta chains drawn from one sample of a study of T cells expressing NK-cell markers. TCRdb derives one entry per CDR3 protein from the 5' RACE reads, leaving out DNA. The repertoire table contains approximately 440,000 distinct CDR3 sequences. The sequenced sample consisted of blood T cells: a sorted CD56 or NKG2C T cell subset, CD4+ or CD8+ T cells, or bulk PBMC T cells (not recorded which). The receptors originated from a woman in her 50s in good health. The CDR3 runs from the conserved cysteine through the conserved F or W.

J gene,V gene,CDR3 protein
TRBJ1-5,TRBV3-1,CASSQDQTVGQPQHF
TRBJ2-5,TRBV15,CATSRAGSETQYF
TRBJ2-1,TRBV18,CASSPVSGGSYNEQFF
TRBJ2-5,TRBV2,CASRLASGRSETQYF
TRBJ2-3,TRBV6-5,CASSYSSGSNTQYF
TRBJ1-2,TRBV12-3/TRBV12-4,CASSLAQGRKKGYTF
TRBJ2-1,TRBV5-1,CASSLAVLAGADEQFF
TRBJ2-5,TRBV5-1,CASSSSGGGARETQYF
TRBJ2-7,TRBV5-5,CASSYQTGGIHEQYF
TRBJ2-1,TRBV25-1,CASRSWTSYNEQFF
TRBJ2-6,TRBV29-1,CSVEYRTLSGANVLTF
TRBJ2-7,TRBV20-1,CSASSGGYSYEQYF
TRBJ2-6,TRBV25-1,CASSEAGTDSSGANVLTF
TRBJ2-1,TRBV7-8,CASSSGRGVNEQFF
TRBJ2-7,TRBV13,CASSLSGQVQYEQYF
TRBJ2-3,TRBV19,CASSTEGLDTQYF
TRBJ2-1,TRBV7-9,CASSLVEGWGTSGTSSYNEQFF
TRBJ1-6,TRBV6-6,CASSYDSSSPLHF
TRBJ2-7,TRBV19,CASSPIAGEGREQYF
TRBJ2-2,TRBV5-1,CASSYLRREGTGELFF
TRBJ2-7,TRBV7-2,CASSLEIGSGRTTYEQYF
TRBJ2-1,TRBV7-2,CASSQSGSGMGNEQFF
TRBJ1-2,TRBV7-8,CASSPRDTANYGYTF
TRBJ2-7,TRBV5-1,CASSSGLAYEQYF
TRBJ1-4,TRBV5-4,CASSLRADEKLFF
TRBJ2-5,TRBV3-1,CASSAEGGSQETQYF
TRBJ2-5,TRBV10-3,CAISESTRGRETQYF
TRBJ2-7,TRBV20-1,CSAHRGLYEQYF
TRBJ1-1,TRBV4-1,CASSQGRGPEAFF
TRBJ2-7,TRBV11-2,CASSWGPADSYEQYF
TRBJ1-2,TRBV7-3,CASSLTPGREGYTF
TRBJ2-3,TRBV7-2,CASRLALVRTDTQYF
TRBJ1-4,TRBV2,CATKGRPGANEKLFF